This T cell receptor (beta chain) derives from a study of CD8 T cells in Susac syndrome. Reverse transcription of about 0.45 to 1 ug RNA was performed with random hexamers. MiXCR was run by TCRdb on the immunoSEQ multiplex PCR reads, yielding one entry per CDR3 protein. The repertoire holds approximately 190,000 distinct CDR3 sequences, with approximately 95% as singletons. Sequencing of TCR beta, carried out with a high-throughput approach, was applied to CD8+ and CD4+ T cells from the blood. Germline V gene lookup returns CDR1 DFQATT and CDR2 SNEGSKA (reference sequence). The CDR3 is made up of 13 amino acids. Trimming stripped 0 bases from V and 5 bases from J, with 11 bases between.

The chain employs TRBV20-1 and TRBJ2-7, with D possibly TRBD1 on 6 matching bases. Sequenced material: CD8+ T cells from PBMCs. The source of this sequence is a human donor with Susac syndrome. The CDR3 sequence: CSARDLRGHEQYF. As DNA, the CDR3 is TGCAGTGCTAGAGATCTCAGGGGACACGAGCAGTACTTC.